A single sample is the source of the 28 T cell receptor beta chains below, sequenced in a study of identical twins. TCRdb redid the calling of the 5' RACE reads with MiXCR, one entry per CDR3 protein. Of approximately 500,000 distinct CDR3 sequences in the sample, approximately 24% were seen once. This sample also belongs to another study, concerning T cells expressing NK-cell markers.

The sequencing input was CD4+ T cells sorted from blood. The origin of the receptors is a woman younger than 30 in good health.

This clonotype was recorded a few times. The CDR3 nucleotides read TGTGCCAGCAGCCGAGTAGCATGGGAGCAGTACTTC. Translated, it gives CASSRVAWEQYF. The V gene is TRBV3-1, the J gene TRBJ2-7; the D is unclear. The CDR3 is 12 amino acids. V lost 4 bases and J 7 bases, leaving 11 bases between the germline ends. Germline V CDR1 and CDR2: LGHDT, YNNKEL (reference sequence).

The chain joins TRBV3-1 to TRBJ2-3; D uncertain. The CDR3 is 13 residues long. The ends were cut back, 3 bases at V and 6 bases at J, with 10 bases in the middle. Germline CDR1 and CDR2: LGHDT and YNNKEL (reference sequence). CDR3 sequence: CASSQTSSDTQYF. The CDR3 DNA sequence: TGTGCCAGCAGCCAGACTTCTTCCGATACGCAGTATTTT.

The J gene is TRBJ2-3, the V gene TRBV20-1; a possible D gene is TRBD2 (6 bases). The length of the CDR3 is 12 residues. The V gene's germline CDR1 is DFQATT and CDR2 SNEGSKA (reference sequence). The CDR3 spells CRGVADTDTQYF. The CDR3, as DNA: TGCAGGGGGGTAGCGGACACAGATACGCAGTATTTT.

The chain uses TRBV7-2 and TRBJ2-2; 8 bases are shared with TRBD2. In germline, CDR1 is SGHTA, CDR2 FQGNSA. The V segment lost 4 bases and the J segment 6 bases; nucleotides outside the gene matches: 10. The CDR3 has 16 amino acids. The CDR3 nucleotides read TGTGCCAGCAGCTCCTCAGTGACTAGCGTGGCCGGGGAGCTGTTTTTT. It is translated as CASSSSVTSVAGELFF.

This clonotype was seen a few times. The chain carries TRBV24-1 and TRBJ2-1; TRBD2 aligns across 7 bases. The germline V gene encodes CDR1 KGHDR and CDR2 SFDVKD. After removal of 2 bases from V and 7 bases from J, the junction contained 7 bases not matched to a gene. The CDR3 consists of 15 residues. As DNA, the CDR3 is TGTGCCACCAGTGATTCTAGCGGCGTGGGAAATGAGCAGTTCTTC. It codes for CATSDSSGVGNEQFF.

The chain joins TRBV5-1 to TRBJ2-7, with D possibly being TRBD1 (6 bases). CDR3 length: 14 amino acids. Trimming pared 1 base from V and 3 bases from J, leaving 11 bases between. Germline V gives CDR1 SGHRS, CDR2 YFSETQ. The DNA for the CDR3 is TGCGCCAGCAGCTTGCCCGGACAGCTCTACGAGCAGTACTTC. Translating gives CASSLPGQLYEQYF. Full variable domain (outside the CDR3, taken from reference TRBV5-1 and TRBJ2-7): KAGVTQTPRYLIKTRGQQVTLSCSPISGHRSVSWYQQTPGQGLQFLFEYFSETQRNKGNFPGRFSGRQFSNSRSEMNVSTLELGDSALYLCASSLPGQLYEQYFGPGTRLTVT.

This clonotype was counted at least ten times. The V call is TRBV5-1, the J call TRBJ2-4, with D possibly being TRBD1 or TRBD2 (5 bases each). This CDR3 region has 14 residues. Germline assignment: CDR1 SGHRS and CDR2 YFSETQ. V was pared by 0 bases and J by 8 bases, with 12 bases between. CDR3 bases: TGCGCCAGCAGCTTGGTCGGGACCGGAGACATTCAGTACTTC. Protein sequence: CASSLVGTGDIQYF.

Here the CDR3 DNA reads TGCAGTGCTCCTAGCGGGAGGGGATCGAGCTCCTACAATGAGCAGTTCTTC. It codes for CSAPSGRGSSSYNEQFF. The chain links TRBV20-1 to TRBJ2-1; 12 nucleotides agree with TRBD2. CDR3 length: 17 amino acids. The germline CDR1 and CDR2 sequences are DFQATT and SNEGSKA (reference sequence). The V segment lost 5 bases and the J segment 0 bases; nucleotides outside the gene matches: 8.

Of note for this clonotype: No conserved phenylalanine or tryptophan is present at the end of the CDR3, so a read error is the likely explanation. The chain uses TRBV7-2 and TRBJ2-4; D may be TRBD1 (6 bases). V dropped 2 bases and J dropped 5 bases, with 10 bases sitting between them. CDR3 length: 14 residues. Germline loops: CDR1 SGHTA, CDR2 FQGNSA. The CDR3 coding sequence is TGTGCCAGCAGCTTAAGGCCAGGGGAAAACATTCAGTACCTC. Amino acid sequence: CASSLRPGENIQYL.

The CDR3 nucleotides read TGCAGTGCCAAGCCGGGCTACGGAAATTCACCCCTCCACTTT. Translating it yields CSAKPGYGNSPLHF. This chain connects TRBV20-1 to TRBJ1-6; D is ambiguous. Germline V gene data show CDR1 as DFQATT and CDR2 as SNEGSKA (reference sequence). Trimming cost V 6 bases and J 7 bases, with 16 bases left between them. There are 14 residues in the CDR3.

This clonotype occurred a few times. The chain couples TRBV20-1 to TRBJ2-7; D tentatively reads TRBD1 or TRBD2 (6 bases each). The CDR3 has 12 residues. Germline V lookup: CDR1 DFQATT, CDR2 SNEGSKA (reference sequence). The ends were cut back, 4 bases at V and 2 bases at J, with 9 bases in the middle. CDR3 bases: TGCAGTGCTATGGGGGGCCCCTACGAGCAGTACTTC. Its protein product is CSAMGGPYEQYF.

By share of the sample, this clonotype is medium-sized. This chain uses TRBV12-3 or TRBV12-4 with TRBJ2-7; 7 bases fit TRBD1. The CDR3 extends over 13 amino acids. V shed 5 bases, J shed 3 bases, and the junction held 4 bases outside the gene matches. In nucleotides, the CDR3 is TGTGCCAGCAGTCGGAACAGGGGCTACGAGCAGTACTTC. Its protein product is CASSRNRGYEQYF.

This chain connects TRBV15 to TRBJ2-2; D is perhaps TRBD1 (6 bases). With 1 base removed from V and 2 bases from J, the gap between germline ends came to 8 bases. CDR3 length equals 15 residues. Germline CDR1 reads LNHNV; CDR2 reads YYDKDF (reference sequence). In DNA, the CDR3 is TGTGCCACCAGCAGAGGGACAGTCAACACCGGGGAGCTGTTTTTT. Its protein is CATSRGTVNTGELFF.

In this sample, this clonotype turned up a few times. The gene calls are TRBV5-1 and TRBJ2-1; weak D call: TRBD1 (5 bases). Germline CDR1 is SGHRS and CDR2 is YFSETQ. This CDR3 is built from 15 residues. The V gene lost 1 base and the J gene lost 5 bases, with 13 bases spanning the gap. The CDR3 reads CASSLNRPGDNEQFF. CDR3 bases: TGCGCCAGCAGCTTGAACAGGCCCGGCGACAATGAGCAGTTCTTC.

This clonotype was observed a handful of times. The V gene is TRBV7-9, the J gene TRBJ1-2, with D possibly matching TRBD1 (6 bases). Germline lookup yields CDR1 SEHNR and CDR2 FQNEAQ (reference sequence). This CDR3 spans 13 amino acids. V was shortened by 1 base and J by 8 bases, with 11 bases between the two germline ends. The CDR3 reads CASSLEQGRGYTF. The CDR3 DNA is TGTGCCAGCAGCTTAGAACAGGGTCGCGGCTACACCTTC.

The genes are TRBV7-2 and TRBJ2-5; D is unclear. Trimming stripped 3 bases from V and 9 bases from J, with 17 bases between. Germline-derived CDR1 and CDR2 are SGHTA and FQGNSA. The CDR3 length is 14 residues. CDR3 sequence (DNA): TGTGCCAGCAGCTTGTTAGGCGCCCACGGGCCCCAGTACTTC. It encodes CASSLLGAHGPQYF.

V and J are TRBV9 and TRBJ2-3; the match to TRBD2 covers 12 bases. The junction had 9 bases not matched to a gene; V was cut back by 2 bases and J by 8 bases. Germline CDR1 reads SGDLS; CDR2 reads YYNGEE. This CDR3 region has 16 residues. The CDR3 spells CASSVHLAGGLRTQYF. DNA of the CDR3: TGTGCCAGCAGCGTTCACCTAGCGGGGGGGCTTCGTACGCAGTATTTT.

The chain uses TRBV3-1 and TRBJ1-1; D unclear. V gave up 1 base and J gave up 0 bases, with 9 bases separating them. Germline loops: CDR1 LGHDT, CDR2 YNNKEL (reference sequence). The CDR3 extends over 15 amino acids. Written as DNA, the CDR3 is TGTGCCAGCAGCCAAGGGAACAGCTTGAACACTGAAGCTTTCTTT. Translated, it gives CASSQGNSLNTEAFF. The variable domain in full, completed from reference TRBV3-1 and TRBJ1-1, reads DTAVSQTPKYLVTQMGNDKSIKCEQNLGHDTMYWYKQDSKKFLKIMFSYNNKELIINETVPNRFSPKSPDKAHLNLHINSLELGDSAVYFCASSQGNSLNTEAFFGQGTRLTVV.

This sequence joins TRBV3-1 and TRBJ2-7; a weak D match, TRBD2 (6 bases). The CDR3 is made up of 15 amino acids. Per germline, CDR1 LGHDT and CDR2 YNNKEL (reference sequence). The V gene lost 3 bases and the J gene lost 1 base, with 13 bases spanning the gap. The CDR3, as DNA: TGTGCCAGCAGCCATGGCGGGGCTCGGTCCTACGAGCAGTACTTC. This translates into CASSHGGARSYEQYF.

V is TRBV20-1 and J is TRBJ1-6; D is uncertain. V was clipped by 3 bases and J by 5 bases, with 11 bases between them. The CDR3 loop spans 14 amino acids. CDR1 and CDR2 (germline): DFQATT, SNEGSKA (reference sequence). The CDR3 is CSARNGPNNSPLHF. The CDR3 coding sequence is TGCAGTGCTAGGAACGGCCCCAATAATTCACCCCTCCACTTT.

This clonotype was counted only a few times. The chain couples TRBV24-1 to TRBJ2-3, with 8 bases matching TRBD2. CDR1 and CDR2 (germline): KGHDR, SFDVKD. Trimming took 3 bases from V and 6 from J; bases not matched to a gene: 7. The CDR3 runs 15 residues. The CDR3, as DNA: TGTGCCACCAGTGATACAGCGGGAGACGGGGATACGCAGTATTTT. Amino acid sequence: CATSDTAGDGDTQYF.

The CDR3 region has the DNA TGTGCCAGCAGTGACTACCTAGAGGACTGCCCCTACGAGCAGTACTTC. Encoded protein: CASSDYLEDCPYEQYF. The J gene is TRBJ2-7, the V gene TRBV6-4, with D perhaps TRBD2 (5 bases). Per germline, CDR1 MRHNA and CDR2 SNTAGT. V dropped 1 base and J dropped 2 bases, with 15 bases sitting between them. The CDR3 loop spans 16 amino acids.

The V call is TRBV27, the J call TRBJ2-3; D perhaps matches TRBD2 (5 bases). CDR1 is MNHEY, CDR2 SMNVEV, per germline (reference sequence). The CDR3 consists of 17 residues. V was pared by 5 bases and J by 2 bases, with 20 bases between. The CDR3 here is CASSPPRRGWPTDTQYF. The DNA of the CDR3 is TGTGCCAGCAGTCCCCCGAGACGCGGGTGGCCCACAGATACGCAGTATTTT.

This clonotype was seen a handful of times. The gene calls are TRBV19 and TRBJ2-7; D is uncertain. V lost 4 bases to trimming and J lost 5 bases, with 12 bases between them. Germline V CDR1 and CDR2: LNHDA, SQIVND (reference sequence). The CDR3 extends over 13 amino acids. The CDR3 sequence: CASSKGYGDEQYF. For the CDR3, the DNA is TGTGCCAGTAGTAAAGGGTATGGGGACGAGCAGTACTTC.

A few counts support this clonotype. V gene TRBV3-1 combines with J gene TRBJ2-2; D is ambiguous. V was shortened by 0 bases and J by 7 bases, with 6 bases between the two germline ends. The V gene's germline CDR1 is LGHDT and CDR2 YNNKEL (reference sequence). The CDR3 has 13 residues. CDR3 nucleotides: TGTGCCAGCAGCCAAGATAGGTTCGGGGAGCTGTTTTTT. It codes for CASSQDRFGELFF.

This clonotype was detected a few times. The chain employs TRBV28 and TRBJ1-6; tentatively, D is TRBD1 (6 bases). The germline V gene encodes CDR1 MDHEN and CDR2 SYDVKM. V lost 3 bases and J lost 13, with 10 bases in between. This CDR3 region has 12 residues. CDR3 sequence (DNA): TGTGCCAGCAGTTTGGAGGGGGGCCCCCTCCACTTT. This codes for CASSLEGGPLHF.

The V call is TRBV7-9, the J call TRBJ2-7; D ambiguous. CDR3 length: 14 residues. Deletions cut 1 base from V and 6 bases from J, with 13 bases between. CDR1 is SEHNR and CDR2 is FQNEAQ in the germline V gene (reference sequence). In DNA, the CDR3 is TGTGCCAGCAGCTTAGGGGAATGGGAAGGCGAGCAGTACTTC. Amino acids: CASSLGEWEGEQYF. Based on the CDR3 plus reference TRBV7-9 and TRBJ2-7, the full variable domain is DTGVSQNPRHKITKRGQNVTFRCDPISEHNRLYWYRQTLGQGPEFLTYFQNEAQLEKSRLLSDRFSAERPKGSFSTLEIQRTEQGDSAMYLCASSLGEWEGEQYFGPGTRLTVT.

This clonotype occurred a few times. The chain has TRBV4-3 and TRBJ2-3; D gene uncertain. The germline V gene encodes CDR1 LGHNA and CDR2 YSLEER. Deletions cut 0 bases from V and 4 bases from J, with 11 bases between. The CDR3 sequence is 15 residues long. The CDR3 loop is CASSQDLWSADTQYF. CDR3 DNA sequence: TGCGCCAGCAGCCAAGACCTATGGAGCGCAGATACGCAGTATTTT.